These 24 T cell receptor beta chains came from one sample sequenced in a study of control samples from healthy donors and cancer patients. Data came from immunoSEQ multiplex PCR; TCRdb stores just in-frame clones and leaves some out. The sample table sets out around 190,000 clones. Source material: blood. Receptors were obtained from a woman aged 25 to 39 in good health.

The rearrangement joins TRBV4-1 to TRBJ1-4, with TRBD1 matching over 8 bases. This CDR3 region has 14 residues. The ends lost 4 bases at V and 11 bases at J; junction bases unmatched: 9. Germline-derived CDR1 and CDR2 are MGHRA and YSYEKL. CDR3 sequence reads: CASSLNSGGAKLFF. CDR3 sequence (DNA): TGCGCCAGCAGCCTCAACTCAGGGGGCGCGAAACTGTTTTTT.

The rearrangement uses TRBV5-6 and TRBJ1-5; TRBD1 might be the D (5 bases). V was shortened by 2 bases and J by 5 bases, with 11 bases between the two germline ends. In germline, CDR1 is SGHDT, CDR2 YYEEEE. The CDR3 is made up of 14 amino acids. CDR3 amino acids: CASSLRAGDQPQHF. DNA for the CDR3: TGTGCCAGCAGCTTACGGGCGGGGGATCAGCCCCAGCATTTT.

The CDR3 here is CASSLVGTGELFF. CDR3 DNA: TGTGCCAGCAGTTTGGTAGGGACCGGGGAGCTGTTTTTT. The chain joins TRBV12-3 or TRBV12-4 to TRBJ2-2; D is uncertain. This CDR3 has 13 residues. V lost 3 bases and J 5 bases, leaving 7 bases between the germline ends.

The chain has TRBV5-1 and TRBJ2-3, with D unresolved. Looked up from germline, CDR1 is SGHRS and CDR2 is YFSETQ. The ends were cut back, 3 bases at V and 3 bases at J, with 8 bases in the middle. The CDR3 spans 13 residues. CDR3 bases: TGCGCCAGCAGCTCCGGACGGACAGATACGCAGTATTTT. This sequence encodes CASSSGRTDTQYF.

The rearrangement uses TRBV6-2 or TRBV6-3 and TRBJ2-1, with 10 positions matching TRBD1. The V and J ends lost 6 bases and 2 bases, in that order; junction bases with no gene match: 4. Germline loops: CDR1 MNHEY, CDR2 SVGEGT. The CDR3 spans 15 residues. CDR3 bases: TGTGCCAGCAGCCGGGACAGGGGTCCCTACAATGAGCAGTTCTTC. Translation gives CASSRDRGPYNEQFF.

The chain joins TRBV7-9 to TRBJ2-3; 9 bases are a match to TRBD1. Germline V gene lookup returns CDR1 SEHNR and CDR2 FQNEAQ (reference sequence). The V and J ends lost 6 bases and 2 bases, in that order; junction bases with no gene match: 9. This CDR3 contains 16 residues. The CDR3 region has the DNA TGTGCCAGCAGTCAGGGACAGGGAGATCTCACAGATACGCAGTATTTT. This encodes CASSQGQGDLTDTQYF.

The chain employs TRBV30 and TRBJ1-5; 7 bases are shared with TRBD1. J lost 6 bases, V lost 3 bases, and 11 bases had no gene match. The germline V gene has CDR1 GTSNPN and CDR2 SVGIG (reference sequence). The CDR3 is 15 residues long. The CDR3 sequence is CAWRNTGAMGQPQHF. The CDR3 DNA sequence: TGTGCCTGGAGAAACACAGGGGCGATGGGTCAGCCCCAGCATTTT.

A remark on this clone: One junction end disagrees with the germline gene, perhaps due to a read error. Other DNA variants within this sample encode the same CDR3. The chain recombines TRBV3-1 (or the pseudogene TRBV3-2) with TRBJ1-2, with D uncertain. Per germline, CDR1 LGHDT and CDR2 YNNKEL (reference sequence). The CDR3 runs to 12 residues. The chain's CDR3 is CASSQENYGYTF. In nucleotides, the CDR3 is TGTGCCAGCAGCCAAGAAAACTATGGCTACACCTTT.

As DNA, the CDR3 is TGTGCCAGCAGCCAACAGGGATTGGCGTACGAGCAGTACTTC. Translated, it gives CASSQQGLAYEQYF. The V gene is TRBV9, the J gene TRBJ2-7, with D possibly being TRBD1 (6 bases). V dropped 4 bases and J dropped 4 bases, with 15 bases sitting between them. Germline lookup yields CDR1 SGDLS and CDR2 YYNGEE. This CDR3 comprises 14 residues.

This chain links TRBV9 with TRBJ1-2; 7 bases align to TRBD1. This CDR3 region has 14 residues. CDR1 is SGDLS and CDR2 is YYNGEE in the germline V gene. Unmatched junction bases numbered 3, after V lost 4 bases and J lost 0 bases. The CDR3 reads CASSPGTANYGYTF. The CDR3 nucleotides read TGTGCCAGCAGCCCCGGGACAGCTAACTATGGCTACACCTTC.

The chain couples TRBV27 to TRBJ1-1; TRBD1 might be the D (6 bases). Trimming stripped 0 bases from V and 2 bases from J, with 13 bases between. Germline V CDR1 and CDR2: MNHEY, SMNVEV (reference sequence). The CDR3 is 16 amino acids. The CDR3, as DNA: TGTGCCAGCAGTTTATCGTGGGGGGCGCGTAACACTGAAGCTTTCTTT. Translation: CASSLSWGARNTEAFF.

This sequence joins TRBV10-3 and TRBJ1-2; D ambiguous. Germline V gene lookup returns CDR1 ENHRY and CDR2 SYGVKD. This CDR3 comprises 12 residues. Trimming took off 2 bases at V and 5 bases at J, with 6 bases between the two ends. CDR3 residues: CAISEGLYGYTF. The DNA of the CDR3 is TGTGCCATCAGTGAGGGGCTTTATGGCTACACCTTC.

V and J are TRBV18 and TRBJ2-3, with TRBD2 matching over 14 bases. Germline CDR1 KGHSH, CDR2 LQKENI. The length of the CDR3 is 13 residues. The J segment lost 4 bases and the V segment lost 11 bases, leaving 2 bases of the junction unmatched. CDR3 in amino acids: CAGTSGGADTQYF. Written as DNA, the CDR3 is TGTGCCGGGACTAGCGGGGGTGCAGATACGCAGTATTTT.

This chain connects TRBV5-8 to TRBJ1-3, with D uncertain. This CDR3 has 12 amino acids. Trimming left V 2 bases short and J 4 bases short, with 4 bases between. CDR1 is SGHTS and CDR2 is YDEGEE in the germline V gene. In DNA form, the CDR3 reads TGTGCCAGCAGCTTACGGGGAAACACCATATATTTT. It specifies CASSLRGNTIYF.

V and J are TRBV27 and TRBJ1-5; unclear D gene. The CDR3 is 11 amino acids. CDR1 and CDR2 (germline): MNHEY, SMNVEV (reference sequence). Between the trimmed V and J ends, which lost 7 bases and 5 bases, there was a span of 6 bases. Written as DNA, the CDR3 is TGTGCCAGCATCCGGGATCAGCCCCAGCATTTT. Translation: CASIRDQPQHF.

This chain connects TRBV19 to TRBJ1-6, with 7 bases lining up with TRBD1. The V gene's germline CDR1 is LNHDA and CDR2 SQIVND (reference sequence). Losses at the gene ends were 5 bases for V and 0 bases for J; bases not matched to a gene: 7. The length of the CDR3 is 17 residues. The CDR3 DNA is TGTGCCAGTAGTGGGGACAGACGGAGCTCCTATAATTCACCCCTCCACTTT. Protein product: CASSGDRRSSYNSPLHF.

As regards this clone: Its ends do not fully match the called genes, so a read error is possible. The chain recombines TRBV7-9 with TRBJ1-2; TRBD1 matches at 7 bases. The CDR3 sequence is 15 residues long. CDR1 and CDR2 from the germline V gene are SEHNR and FQNEAQ (reference sequence). The DNA of the CDR3 is TGTGCCAGCAGTTTAGGACAGGCATTAACTTATGGCTACACCTTC. It codes for CASSLGQALTYGYTF.

This clone counts as medium-sized (0.01 to 0.1%) by frequency. The chain recombines TRBV5-1 with TRBJ2-3, with D perhaps matching TRBD1 or TRBD2 (5 bases each). The length of the CDR3 is 14 residues. Trimming took off 5 bases at V and 2 bases at J, with 12 bases between the two ends. Germline CDR1 is SGHRS and CDR2 is YFSETQ. As DNA, the CDR3 is TGCGCCAGCAGTGAAGGGACCAACACAGATACGCAGTATTTT. Translated, it gives CASSEGTNTDTQYF. Complete variable domain (other parts from reference TRBV5-1 and TRBJ2-3): KAGVTQTPRYLIKTRGQQVTLSCSPISGHRSVSWYQQTPGQGLQFLFEYFSETQRNKGNFPGRFSGRQFSNSRSEMNVSTLELGDSALYLCASSEGTNTDTQYFGPGTRLTVL.

The rearrangement joins TRBV5-1 to TRBJ1-1; D may be TRBD1 (5 bases). This CDR3 region has 15 residues. Looked up from germline, CDR1 is SGHRS and CDR2 is YFSETQ. The ends were cut back, 5 bases at V and 5 bases at J, with 19 bases in the middle. The CDR3 coding sequence is TGCGCCAGCAGAGCTAACCCTGGGGCGCGGACTGAAGCTTTCTTT. Protein: CASRANPGARTEAFF.

The gene calls are TRBV27 and TRBJ1-1, with a weak D call TRBD1 (6 bases). V lost 7 bases to trimming and J lost 4 bases, with 19 bases between them. Germline V gene lookup returns CDR1 MNHEY and CDR2 SMNVEV (reference sequence). The CDR3 length is 15 residues. The CDR3 DNA follows: TGTGCCAGCAAAGGTCAACAGGGAGTTCTCACTGAAGCTTTCTTT. Amino acids: CASKGQQGVLTEAFF.

The chain combines TRBV25-1 with TRBJ2-7; 11 bases map to TRBD2. This CDR3 contains 14 residues. From germline, CDR1 is MGHDK and CDR2 SYGVNS. V dropped 4 bases and J dropped 4; count of bases not matched to a gene: 3. CDR3 sequence: CASSALAGEYEQYF. As DNA, the CDR3 is TGTGCCAGCAGTGCACTAGCGGGAGAGTACGAGCAGTACTTC.

The gene calls are TRBV27 and TRBJ2-3; D is possibly TRBD1 (6 bases). Between the trimmed V and J ends, which lost 2 bases and 3 bases, there was a span of 9 bases. Germline V gene sequence: CDR1 MNHEY, CDR2 SMNVEV (reference sequence). This CDR3 spans 14 amino acids. The CDR3, as DNA: TGTGCCAGCAGTTTAGGACAGCTTACAGATACGCAGTATTTT. It yields the protein CASSLGQLTDTQYF.

V usage is TRBV10-3 and J usage is TRBJ2-5; D is tentatively TRBD1 or TRBD2 (5 bases each). The CDR3 length is 14 residues. Germline values: CDR1 ENHRY, CDR2 SYGVKD. Trimming removed 6 bases at V and 3 bases at J, with 14 bases between. In DNA, the CDR3 is TGTGCCATCAGCTCCGGGACGATCGAAGAGACCCAGTACTTC. Protein product: CAISSGTIEETQYF.

The chain combines TRBV29-1 with TRBJ2-1, with TRBD2 identical over 9 bases. The CDR3 has 15 residues. Germline V CDR1 and CDR2: SQVTM, ANQGSEA. With V trimmed by 2 bases and J by 6 bases, 8 bases remained unmatched. CDR3 region: CSVEKRRGGINEQFF. For the CDR3, the DNA is TGCAGCGTTGAAAAGAGGCGGGGGGGCATCAATGAGCAGTTCTTC.